These 28 T cell receptor beta chains were sequenced from one sample in a study of cytomegalovirus exposure and HLA in healthy donors. The PCR ran on 60 Vbeta and 13 Jbeta primers. The repertoire was sequenced with immunoSEQ multiplex PCR; TCRdb's copy has only in-frame clones and lacks some. Of under 200,000 clones listed, approximately 78% were seen once; the top ten hold around 0.91%. The specimen sequenced was PBMCs. These receptor sequences come from a girl aged 2 to 10 in good health and CMV-seropositive.

The chain couples TRBV7-9 to TRBJ2-3, with TRBD2 identical over 13 bases. The V segment lost 6 bases and the J segment 5 bases; nucleotides outside the gene matches: 2. The length of the CDR3 is 14 residues. Germline CDR1 SEHNR, CDR2 FQNEAQ (reference sequence). CDR3 nucleotides: TGTGCCAGCAGTACTAGCGGGAGGGTAGATACGCAGTATTTT. As protein: CASSTSGRVDTQYF.

The chain has TRBV18 and TRBJ2-2; 7 bases align to TRBD2. Germline V gives CDR1 KGHSH, CDR2 LQKENI. V was pared by 3 bases and J by 1 base, with 5 bases of the junction left unmatched. The CDR3 is 16 residues long. CDR3 bases: TGTGCCAGCTCACCTTCAGCGGGGCGGAACACCGGGGAGCTGTTTTTT. Protein sequence: CASSPSAGRNTGELFF.

The chain employs TRBV2 and TRBJ2-5, with D tentatively TRBD2 (5 bases). Germline CDR1 reads SNHLY; CDR2 reads FYNNEI. This CDR3 contains 16 residues. The V gene lost 7 bases and the J gene lost 7 bases, with 25 bases spanning the gap. Here the CDR3 DNA reads TGTGCCAGCACGACGATTGAGGCGGGCAAAAAGGGGACCCAGTACTTC. Translation: CASTTIEAGKKGTQYF.

The chain is built from TRBV5-4 and TRBJ1-1; 9 nucleotides line up with TRBD1. V trimming: 2 bases; J trimming: 1 base; junction bases outside the gene matches: 0. This CDR3 region has 14 residues. Germline V CDR1 and CDR2: SGHNT, YYREEE (reference sequence). The CDR3 nucleotides are TGTGCCAGCAGCTTACAGGGGGCGAACACTGAAGCTTTCTTT. This encodes CASSLQGANTEAFF. Together with reference TRBV5-4 and TRBJ1-1, the CDR3 gives the full variable domain: ETGVTQSPTHLIKTRGQQVTLRCSSQSGHNTVSWYQQALGQGPQFIFQYYREEENGRGNFPPRFSGLQFPNYSSELNVNALELDDSALYLCASSLQGANTEAFFGQGTRLTVV.

The chain joins TRBV5-8 to TRBJ1-5; a weak D match, TRBD1 (5 bases). The CDR3 sequence is 13 residues long. Germline CDR1 reads SGHTS; CDR2 reads YDEGEE. With 4 bases removed from V and 9 bases from J, the gap between germline ends came to 14 bases. The CDR3 loop is CASSPGGGAPQHF. The CDR3 bases are TGTGCCAGCAGCCCCGGCGGGGGTGCGCCCCAGCATTTT.

Of note for this clone: The same CDR3 also results from other DNA sequences found in this sample. This chain uses TRBV9 with TRBJ1-1; weak D call: TRBD1 (5 bases). V was trimmed by 2 bases and J by 3 bases, leaving 8 bases between them. The germline V gene encodes CDR1 SGDLS and CDR2 YYNGEE. The CDR3 extends over 13 amino acids. This CDR3 reads CASSVGGDTEAFF. In DNA, the CDR3 is TGTGCCAGCAGCGTTGGGGGGGACACTGAAGCTTTCTTT.

The rearrangement joins TRBV30 to TRBJ1-2, with D uncertain. Germline loops: CDR1 GTSNPN, CDR2 SVGIG (reference sequence). The CDR3 length is 14 residues. Trimming stripped 2 bases from V and 6 bases from J, with 16 bases between. The CDR3 here is CAWSNLRGIDGYTF. Written as DNA, the CDR3 is TGTGCCTGGAGTAATCTCCGGGGTATAGATGGCTACACCTTC.

The chain is built from TRBV28 and TRBJ1-4, with a possible D match to TRBD1 (5 bases). The CDR3 contains 15 residues. Germline lookup yields CDR1 MDHEN and CDR2 SYDVKM. The V gene lost 4 bases and the J gene lost 8 bases, with 17 bases spanning the gap. Here the CDR3 reads CASSSAGSSGEKLFF. CDR3 bases: TGTGCCAGCAGTTCCGCAGGGTCTTCCGGAGAAAAACTGTTTTTT.

This chain links TRBV28 with TRBJ2-7; 7 nucleotides line up with TRBD1. The germline V gene has CDR1 MDHEN and CDR2 SYDVKM. Trimming removed 1 base from V and 3 bases from J; junction bases left unmatched: 12. The CDR3 sequence is 17 residues long. CDR3 DNA: TGTGCCAGCAGTTTATCCGTGACGGACAGGCTATTCTACGAGCAGTACTTC. This encodes CASSLSVTDRLFYEQYF.

This clone was recorded only once. The chain recombines TRBV28 with TRBJ2-5; possible D gene TRBD2, 5 bases. Matching the DNA end better, TRBJ2-7 makes the J call doubtful. Germline loops: CDR1 MDHEN, CDR2 SYDVKM. CDR3 length equals 14 residues. Here the CDR3 DNA reads TGTGCCAGCAACTCGGGAACTGTAAACTACGAGCAGTACTTC. Translated, it gives CASNSGTVNYEQYF.

The rearrangement links TRBV5-1 to TRBJ2-7, with a possible D match to TRBD2 (5 bases). V was trimmed by 5 bases and J by 5 bases, leaving 14 bases between them. The CDR3 has 13 residues. Germline-derived CDR1 and CDR2 are SGHRS and YFSETQ. The CDR3 DNA is TGCGCCAGCAGTAGTGAACGGGGAGACGAGCAGTACTTC. As protein: CASSSERGDEQYF.

This rearrangement joins TRBV28 to TRBJ1-1; D is unresolved. The germline V gene encodes CDR1 MDHEN and CDR2 SYDVKM. The CDR3 sequence is 12 residues long. Trimming pared 5 bases from V and 3 bases from J, leaving 7 bases between. CDR3: CASSPHYTEAFF. CDR3 sequence (DNA): TGTGCCAGCAGTCCTCACTACACTGAAGCTTTCTTT.

This clone was seen more than once but under ten times. V is TRBV14 and J is TRBJ2-5; D is possibly TRBD2 (6 bases). There are 16 residues in the CDR3. The germline gives CDR1 SGHDN, CDR2 FVKESK. Trimming stripped 1 base from V and 0 bases from J, with 12 bases between. The CDR3 DNA reads TGTGCCAGCAGCCAAGGGCGCGGGACGTACCAAGAGACCCAGTACTTC. Amino acids: CASSQGRGTYQETQYF.

V gene TRBV6-6 combines with J gene TRBJ2-7; 7 bases line up with TRBD2. The CDR3 totals 15 residues. The V and J ends lost 7 bases and 4 bases, in that order; junction bases with no gene match: 13. Germline V CDR1 and CDR2: MNHNY, SVGAGI (reference sequence). CDR3 nucleotide sequence: TGTGCCAGCACCCCCGGTTATACTAGCGTGTACGAGCAGTACTTC. Translation: CASTPGYTSVYEQYF.

The chain combines TRBV13 with TRBJ2-2; 12 nucleotides match TRBD2. J lost 5 bases, V lost 2 bases, and 6 bases had no gene match. CDR3 size: 17 residues. Germline-derived CDR1 and CDR2 are PRHDT and FYEKMQ (reference sequence). This CDR3 is CASSLPSGRAGTGELFF. In DNA, the CDR3 is TGTGCCAGCAGCTTACCTAGCGGGAGGGCCGGGACCGGGGAGCTGTTTTTT.

This clone was counted only a few times. This chain joins TRBV18 and TRBJ2-1, with D maybe TRBD2 (5 bases). The CDR3 runs to 15 residues. Per the germline V gene, CDR1 is KGHSH and CDR2 is LQKENI. V shed 3 bases and J shed 6 bases, with 15 bases lying between them. The CDR3 bases are TGTGCCAGCTCACCTGGCGAATTCCTAGCCAATGAGCAGTTCTTC. Protein product: CASSPGEFLANEQFF.

The chain's CDR3 is CASTTLPRGGRSYNEQFF. Here the CDR3 DNA reads TGTGCCAGCACTACACTACCCAGGGGCGGGAGGTCCTACAATGAGCAGTTCTTC. This chain links TRBV28 with TRBJ2-1; TRBD2 matches 8 bases. CDR3 length equals 18 residues. J lost 1 base, V lost 7 bases, and 15 bases had no gene match. CDR1 is MDHEN and CDR2 is SYDVKM in the germline V gene.

This chain uses TRBV11-1 with TRBJ2-5; D not resolved. Germline V CDR1 and CDR2: SGHAT, FQDESV (reference sequence). V lost 5 bases and J 2 bases, leaving 9 bases between the germline ends. The CDR3 is 13 residues long. The CDR3 bases are TGTGCCAGCAGCCGAGGATCACAAGAGACCCAGTACTTC. Its translation is CASSRGSQETQYF. Full variable domain (remainder filled in from reference TRBV11-1 and TRBJ2-5): EAEVAQSPRYKITEKSQAVAFWCDPISGHATLYWYRQILGQGPELLVQFQDESVVDDSQLPKDRFSAERLKGVDSTLKIQPAELGDSAMYLCASSRGSQETQYFGPGTRLLVL.

The chain is built from TRBV2 and TRBJ2-7, with 7 bases that match TRBD2. With V trimmed by 4 bases and J by 0 bases, 6 bases remained unmatched. Per the germline V gene, CDR1 is SNHLY and CDR2 is FYNNEI. CDR3 size: 15 residues. CDR3 protein: CASSGLSGASYEQYF. The CDR3 DNA reads as TGTGCCAGCAGTGGACTGAGCGGGGCCTCCTACGAGCAGTACTTC.

The J gene is TRBJ1-5, the V gene TRBV2, with a weak D call TRBD1 (5 bases). V gave up 1 base and J gave up 9 bases, with 13 bases separating them. Germline V gene lookup returns CDR1 SNHLY and CDR2 FYNNEI. The CDR3 runs to 14 residues. CDR3 sequence: CASSEGRGLGPQHF. CDR3 nucleotide sequence: TGTGCCAGCAGTGAAGGTAGGGGACTGGGGCCCCAGCATTTT.

The chain has TRBV10-2 and TRBJ2-2; tentatively, D is TRBD2 (6 bases). The CDR3 runs 16 residues. The V gene lost 7 bases and the J gene lost 7 bases, with 22 bases spanning the gap. Germline values: CDR1 WSHSY, CDR2 SAAADI. CDR3: CASICFSGGGGGELFF. The DNA of the CDR3 is TGCGCCAGCATTTGCTTTAGCGGTGGGGGAGGCGGGGAGCTGTTTTTT.

For the CDR3, the DNA is TGCGCCAGCAGCTTGGGACAGCTAGAGACCCAGTACTTC. It translates to CASSLGQLETQYF. The chain carries TRBV5-1 and TRBJ2-5; weak D call: TRBD1 (5 bases). The CDR3 totals 13 residues. Germline loops: CDR1 SGHRS, CDR2 YFSETQ. Trimming left V 0 bases short and J 4 bases short, with 7 bases between.

The chain joins TRBV19 to TRBJ1-5; TRBD1 is a possible D gene (6 bases). The V and J ends lost 0 bases and 6 bases respectively, with 15 bases between them. The CDR3 is 16 amino acids. Germline assignment: CDR1 LNHDA and CDR2 SQIVND (reference sequence). CDR3 coding DNA: TGTGCCAGTAGTATAGAACAGACAGGTCGGCGTCAGCCCCAGCATTTT. Amino acids: CASSIEQTGRRQPQHF.

The chain employs TRBV2 and TRBJ2-7; D perhaps matches TRBD2 (6 bases). The CDR3 loop spans 16 amino acids. Trimming shortened V by 7 bases and J by 0 bases, and 19 bases separated the two germline ends. Germline V lookup: CDR1 SNHLY, CDR2 FYNNEI. The CDR3 loop is CASMTEGPGSSYEQYF. The CDR3 DNA sequence: TGTGCCAGCATGACAGAGGGACCCGGGAGCTCCTACGAGCAGTACTTC.

CDR3 nucleotides: TGTGCCAGCAGTGAATTCTCGAAGCCCACAGATACGCAGTATTTT. Residues: CASSEFSKPTDTQYF. J is TRBJ2-3 and V is TRBV25-1; D is unclear. Germline lookup yields CDR1 MGHDK and CDR2 SYGVNS. The CDR3 runs 15 residues. The V end was cut by 1 base, the J end by 2 bases, with 10 bases between.

The rearrangement links TRBV7-3 to TRBJ2-3; a possible D gene is TRBD2 (5 bases). Germline CDR1 and CDR2: SGHTA and FQGTGA. The V and J ends lost 3 bases and 0 bases respectively, with 13 bases between them. This CDR3 contains 16 residues. CDR3: CASSLLAGLSTDTQYF. The DNA of the CDR3 is TGTGCCAGCAGCTTGTTGGCGGGTTTGAGCACAGATACGCAGTATTTT.

The V call is TRBV30, the J call TRBJ2-7; D not certain. The germline gives CDR1 GTSNPN, CDR2 SVGIG (reference sequence). This CDR3 comprises 12 residues. The V end was cut by 7 bases, the J end by 3 bases, with 13 bases between. This CDR3 reads CASSQIDYEQYF. CDR3 bases: TGTGCCTCCTCTCAAATAGACTACGAGCAGTACTTC.

This chain uses TRBV27 with TRBJ1-2; D remains unclear. V lost 0 bases and J lost 4, with 9 bases in between. Germline V gene sequence: CDR1 MNHEY, CDR2 SMNVEV (reference sequence). This CDR3 has 14 residues. This CDR3 is CASSLSISSYGYTF. The CDR3 nucleotides read TGTGCCAGCAGTTTATCCATCAGTTCCTATGGCTACACCTTC.